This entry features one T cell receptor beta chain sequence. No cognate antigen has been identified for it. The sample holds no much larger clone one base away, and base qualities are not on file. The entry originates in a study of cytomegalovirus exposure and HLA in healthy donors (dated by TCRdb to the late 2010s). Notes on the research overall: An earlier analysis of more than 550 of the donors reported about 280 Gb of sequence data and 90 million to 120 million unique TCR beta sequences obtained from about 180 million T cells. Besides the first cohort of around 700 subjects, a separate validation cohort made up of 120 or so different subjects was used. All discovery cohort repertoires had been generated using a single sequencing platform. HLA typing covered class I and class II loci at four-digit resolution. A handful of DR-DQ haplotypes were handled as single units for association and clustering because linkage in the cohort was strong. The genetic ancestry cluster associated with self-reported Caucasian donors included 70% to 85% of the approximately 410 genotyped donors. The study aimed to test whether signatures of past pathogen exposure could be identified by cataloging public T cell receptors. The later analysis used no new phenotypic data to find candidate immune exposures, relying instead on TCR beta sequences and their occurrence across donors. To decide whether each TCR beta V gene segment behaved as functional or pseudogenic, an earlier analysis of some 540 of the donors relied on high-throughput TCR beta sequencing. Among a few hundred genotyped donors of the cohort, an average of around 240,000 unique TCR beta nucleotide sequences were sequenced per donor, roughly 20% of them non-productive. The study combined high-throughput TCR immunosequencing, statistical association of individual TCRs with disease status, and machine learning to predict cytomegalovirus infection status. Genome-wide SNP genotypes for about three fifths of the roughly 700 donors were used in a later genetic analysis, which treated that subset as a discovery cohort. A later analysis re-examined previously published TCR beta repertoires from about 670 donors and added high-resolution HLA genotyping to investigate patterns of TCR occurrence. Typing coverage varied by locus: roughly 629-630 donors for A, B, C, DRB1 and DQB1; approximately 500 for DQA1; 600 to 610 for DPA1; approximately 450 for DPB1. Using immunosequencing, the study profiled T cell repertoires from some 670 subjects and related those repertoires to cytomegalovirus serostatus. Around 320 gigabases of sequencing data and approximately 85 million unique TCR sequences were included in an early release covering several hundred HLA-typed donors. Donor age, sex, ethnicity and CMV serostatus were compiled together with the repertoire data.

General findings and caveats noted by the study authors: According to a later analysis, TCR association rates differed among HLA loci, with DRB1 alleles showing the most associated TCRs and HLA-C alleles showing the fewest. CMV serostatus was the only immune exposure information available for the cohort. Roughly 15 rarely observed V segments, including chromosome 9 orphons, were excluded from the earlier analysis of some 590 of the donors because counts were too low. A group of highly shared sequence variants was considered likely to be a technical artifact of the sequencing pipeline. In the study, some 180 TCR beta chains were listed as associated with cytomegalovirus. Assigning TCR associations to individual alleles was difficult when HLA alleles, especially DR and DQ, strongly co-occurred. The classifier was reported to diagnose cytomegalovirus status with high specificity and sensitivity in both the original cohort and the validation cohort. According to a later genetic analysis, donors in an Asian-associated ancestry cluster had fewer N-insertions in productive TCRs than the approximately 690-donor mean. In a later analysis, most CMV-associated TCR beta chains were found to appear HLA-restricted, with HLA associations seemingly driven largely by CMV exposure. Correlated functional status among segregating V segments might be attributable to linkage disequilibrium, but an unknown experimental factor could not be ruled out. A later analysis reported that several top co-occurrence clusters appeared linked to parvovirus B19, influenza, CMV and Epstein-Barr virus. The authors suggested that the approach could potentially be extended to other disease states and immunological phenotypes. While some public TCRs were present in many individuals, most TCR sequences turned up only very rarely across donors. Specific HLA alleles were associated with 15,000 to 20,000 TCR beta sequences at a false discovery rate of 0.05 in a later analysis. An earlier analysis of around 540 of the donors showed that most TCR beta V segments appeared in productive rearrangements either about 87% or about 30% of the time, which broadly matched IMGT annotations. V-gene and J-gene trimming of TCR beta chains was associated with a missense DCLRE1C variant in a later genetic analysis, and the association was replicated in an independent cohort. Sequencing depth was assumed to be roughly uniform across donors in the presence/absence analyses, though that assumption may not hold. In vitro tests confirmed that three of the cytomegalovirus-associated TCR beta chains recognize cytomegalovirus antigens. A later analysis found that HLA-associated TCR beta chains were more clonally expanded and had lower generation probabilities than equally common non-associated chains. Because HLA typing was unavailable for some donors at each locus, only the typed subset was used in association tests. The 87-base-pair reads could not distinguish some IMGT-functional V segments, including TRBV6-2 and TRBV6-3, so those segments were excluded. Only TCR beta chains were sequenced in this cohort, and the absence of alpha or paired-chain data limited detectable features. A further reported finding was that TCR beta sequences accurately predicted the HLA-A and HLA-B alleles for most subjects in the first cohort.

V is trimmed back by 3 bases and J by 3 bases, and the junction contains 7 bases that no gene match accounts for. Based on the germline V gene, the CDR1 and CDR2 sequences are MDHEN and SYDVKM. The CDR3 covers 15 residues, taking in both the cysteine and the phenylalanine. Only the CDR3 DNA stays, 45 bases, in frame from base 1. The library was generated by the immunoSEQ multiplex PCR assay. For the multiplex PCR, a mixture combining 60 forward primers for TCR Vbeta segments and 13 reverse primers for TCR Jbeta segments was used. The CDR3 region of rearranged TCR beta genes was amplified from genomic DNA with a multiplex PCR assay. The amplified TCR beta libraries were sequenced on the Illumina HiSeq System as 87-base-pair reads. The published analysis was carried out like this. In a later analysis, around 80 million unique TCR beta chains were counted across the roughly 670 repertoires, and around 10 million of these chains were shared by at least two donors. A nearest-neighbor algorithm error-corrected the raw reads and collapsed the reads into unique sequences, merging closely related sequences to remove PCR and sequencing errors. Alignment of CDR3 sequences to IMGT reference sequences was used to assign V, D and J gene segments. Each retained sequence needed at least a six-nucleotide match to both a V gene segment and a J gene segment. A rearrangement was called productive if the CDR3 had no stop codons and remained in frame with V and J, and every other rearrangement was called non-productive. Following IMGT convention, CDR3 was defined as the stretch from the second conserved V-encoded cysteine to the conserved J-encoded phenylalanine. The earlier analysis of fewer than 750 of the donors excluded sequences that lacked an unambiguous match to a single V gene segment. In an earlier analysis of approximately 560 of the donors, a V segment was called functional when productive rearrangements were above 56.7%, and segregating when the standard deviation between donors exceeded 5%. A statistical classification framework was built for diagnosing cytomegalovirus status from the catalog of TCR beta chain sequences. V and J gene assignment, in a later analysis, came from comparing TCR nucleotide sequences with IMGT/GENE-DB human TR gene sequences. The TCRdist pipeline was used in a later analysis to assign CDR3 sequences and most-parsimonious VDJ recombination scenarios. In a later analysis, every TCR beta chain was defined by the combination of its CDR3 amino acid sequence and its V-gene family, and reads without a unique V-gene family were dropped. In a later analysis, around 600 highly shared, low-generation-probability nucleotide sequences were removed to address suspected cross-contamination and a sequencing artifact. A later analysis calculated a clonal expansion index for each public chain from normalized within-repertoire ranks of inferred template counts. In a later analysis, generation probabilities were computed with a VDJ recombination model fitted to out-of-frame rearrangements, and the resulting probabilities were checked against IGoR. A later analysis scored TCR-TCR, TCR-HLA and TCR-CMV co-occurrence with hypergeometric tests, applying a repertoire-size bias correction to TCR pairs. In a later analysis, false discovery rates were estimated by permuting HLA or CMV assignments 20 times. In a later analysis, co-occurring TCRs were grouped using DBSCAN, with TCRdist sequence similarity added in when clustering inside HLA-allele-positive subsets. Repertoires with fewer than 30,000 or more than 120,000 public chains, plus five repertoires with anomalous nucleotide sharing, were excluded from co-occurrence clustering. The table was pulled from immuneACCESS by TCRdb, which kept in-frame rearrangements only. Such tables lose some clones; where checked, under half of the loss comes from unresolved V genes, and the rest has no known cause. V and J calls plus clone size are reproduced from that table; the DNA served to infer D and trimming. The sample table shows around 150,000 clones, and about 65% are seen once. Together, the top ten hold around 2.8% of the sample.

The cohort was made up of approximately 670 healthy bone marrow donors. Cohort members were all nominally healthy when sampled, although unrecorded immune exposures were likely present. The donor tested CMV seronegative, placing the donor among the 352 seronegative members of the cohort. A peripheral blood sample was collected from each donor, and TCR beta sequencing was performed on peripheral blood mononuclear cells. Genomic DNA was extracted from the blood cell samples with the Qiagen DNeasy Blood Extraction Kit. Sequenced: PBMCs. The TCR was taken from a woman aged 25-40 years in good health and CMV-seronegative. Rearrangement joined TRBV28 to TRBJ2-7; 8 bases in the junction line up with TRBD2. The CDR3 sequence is CASSFATGTSYEQYF. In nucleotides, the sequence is TGTGCCAGCAGTTTTGCCACAGGGACTAGCTACGAGCAGTACTTC.